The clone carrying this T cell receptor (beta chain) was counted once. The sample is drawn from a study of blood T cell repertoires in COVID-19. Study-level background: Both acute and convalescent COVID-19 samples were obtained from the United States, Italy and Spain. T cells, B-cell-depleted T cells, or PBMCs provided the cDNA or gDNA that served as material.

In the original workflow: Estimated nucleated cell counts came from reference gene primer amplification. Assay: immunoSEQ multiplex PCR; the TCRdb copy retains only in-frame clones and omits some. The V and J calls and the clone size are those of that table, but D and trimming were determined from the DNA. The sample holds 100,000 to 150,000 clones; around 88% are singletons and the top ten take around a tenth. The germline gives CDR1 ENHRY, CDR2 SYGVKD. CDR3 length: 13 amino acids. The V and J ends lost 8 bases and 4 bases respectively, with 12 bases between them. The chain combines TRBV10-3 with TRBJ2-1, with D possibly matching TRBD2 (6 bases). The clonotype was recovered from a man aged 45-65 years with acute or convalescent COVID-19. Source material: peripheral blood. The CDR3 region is CAIGGANYNEQFF. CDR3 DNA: TGTGCCATCGGAGGGGCTAATTACAATGAGCAGTTCTTC.